This T cell receptor (beta chain) was captured by sequencing in a study of OX40 agonist ivuxolimab in advanced cancers. Study-level background: The costimulatory receptor OX40 (CD134) was targeted by ivuxolimab, a fully human IgG2 agonistic monoclonal antibody. Intravenous ivuxolimab was administered to patients every 2 weeks at six dose levels: 0.01, 0.1, 0.3, 1.5, 3 and 10 mg/kg. Peripheral TCRbeta sequencing aimed to test whether ivuxolimab altered TCR sequence diversity and caused clonal T-cell expansion. The paper covers the monotherapy dose-escalation part of the phase I ivuxolimab trial, which included N of about 50 patients. Of the approximately 50 patients in dose escalation, some 19 had hepatocellular carcinoma, some 15 had melanoma, 9 had renal cell carcinoma and 9 had head and neck cancer. Three dose-escalation patients achieved partial responses, one with hepatocellular carcinoma and two with cutaneous melanoma. The dose-escalation cohort was 82.7% male with a mean age of around 64 years, ranging from roughly 23 to 90. Patients were allowed to have had prior anti-PD-1, anti-PD-L1 or anti-CTLA-4 therapy, and roughly 40% of the dose-escalation patients had previously received checkpoint inhibitors. Study-wide findings and limitations: Low levels of normalized T-cell clonal expansion were also shown by some nonresponding patients. In partial responders in the 0.1-3.0 mg/kg groups, normalized peripheral clonal expansion was found to be among the lowest, especially among CD8+ T cells. Clonal expansion of both CD4+ and CD8+ blood T cells was observed from baseline to week 6 at doses 0.1 to 3.0 mg/kg. Which antigens the clonally expanded peripheral T cells were specific for was not determined. After ivuxolimab, expanded clones were on average more numerous among CD8+ T cells than among CD4+ T cells.

This clone occurred a few times. Its antigen is still unknown. Base qualities were left out, and no much larger clone turns up one base away. The CDR3 measures 16 amino acids from cysteine to phenylalanine. The DNA shown is the 48-base CDR3, in frame from base 1. The junction shows trimming of 0 bases on V and 2 bases on J, plus 14 bases between the germline ends. Sequences SGHNT (CDR1) and YYREEE (CDR2) are obtained from the germline V gene (reference sequence). The trial excluded patients who had a history of autoimmune disease or who were on systemic immunosuppression. Peripheral blood for TCR sequencing was collected from all dose cohorts at baseline, on cycle 4 day 1, and on cycle 7 day 1. The samples were taken from a phase I, first-in-human, multicenter, open-label dose-escalation trial of ivuxolimab. Adults with locally advanced or metastatic melanoma, renal cell, hepatocellular, or head and neck squamous cell carcinoma were enrolled in the trial. Before TCR sequencing, CD4+ T cells and CD8+ T cells from peripheral blood were sorted into separate populations.

Genomic DNA was isolated from the sorted cells so that the TCRbeta CDR3 region could be sequenced. The immunoSEQ Assay was used to sequence the TCRbeta CDR3 regions. The clones in this table, taken by TCRdb from immuneACCESS, are in-frame only. Not every clone is retained; where verified, under half of the shortfall comes from an unresolved V gene, and the cause of the rest is unknown. This sample is represented by tens of thousands of clones; 80% to 90% of them were singletons. The ten top clones hold more than 12% of the sample. This specimen consisted of CD4+ or CD8+ T cells sorted from blood, obtained in a trial of the OX40 agonist ivuxolimab. The sequence was obtained from an adult with an advanced solid tumor such as melanoma, head and neck, liver or kidney cancer. The rearranged chain carries TRBV5-4 and TRBJ1-1, with a weak D call of TRBD1 (5 bases match). In nucleotide form, the sequence is TGTGCCAGCAGCTTGGGCAGGGTAAAGGGAAACACTGAAGCTTTCTTT. Its translation reads: CASSLGRVKGNTEAFF.